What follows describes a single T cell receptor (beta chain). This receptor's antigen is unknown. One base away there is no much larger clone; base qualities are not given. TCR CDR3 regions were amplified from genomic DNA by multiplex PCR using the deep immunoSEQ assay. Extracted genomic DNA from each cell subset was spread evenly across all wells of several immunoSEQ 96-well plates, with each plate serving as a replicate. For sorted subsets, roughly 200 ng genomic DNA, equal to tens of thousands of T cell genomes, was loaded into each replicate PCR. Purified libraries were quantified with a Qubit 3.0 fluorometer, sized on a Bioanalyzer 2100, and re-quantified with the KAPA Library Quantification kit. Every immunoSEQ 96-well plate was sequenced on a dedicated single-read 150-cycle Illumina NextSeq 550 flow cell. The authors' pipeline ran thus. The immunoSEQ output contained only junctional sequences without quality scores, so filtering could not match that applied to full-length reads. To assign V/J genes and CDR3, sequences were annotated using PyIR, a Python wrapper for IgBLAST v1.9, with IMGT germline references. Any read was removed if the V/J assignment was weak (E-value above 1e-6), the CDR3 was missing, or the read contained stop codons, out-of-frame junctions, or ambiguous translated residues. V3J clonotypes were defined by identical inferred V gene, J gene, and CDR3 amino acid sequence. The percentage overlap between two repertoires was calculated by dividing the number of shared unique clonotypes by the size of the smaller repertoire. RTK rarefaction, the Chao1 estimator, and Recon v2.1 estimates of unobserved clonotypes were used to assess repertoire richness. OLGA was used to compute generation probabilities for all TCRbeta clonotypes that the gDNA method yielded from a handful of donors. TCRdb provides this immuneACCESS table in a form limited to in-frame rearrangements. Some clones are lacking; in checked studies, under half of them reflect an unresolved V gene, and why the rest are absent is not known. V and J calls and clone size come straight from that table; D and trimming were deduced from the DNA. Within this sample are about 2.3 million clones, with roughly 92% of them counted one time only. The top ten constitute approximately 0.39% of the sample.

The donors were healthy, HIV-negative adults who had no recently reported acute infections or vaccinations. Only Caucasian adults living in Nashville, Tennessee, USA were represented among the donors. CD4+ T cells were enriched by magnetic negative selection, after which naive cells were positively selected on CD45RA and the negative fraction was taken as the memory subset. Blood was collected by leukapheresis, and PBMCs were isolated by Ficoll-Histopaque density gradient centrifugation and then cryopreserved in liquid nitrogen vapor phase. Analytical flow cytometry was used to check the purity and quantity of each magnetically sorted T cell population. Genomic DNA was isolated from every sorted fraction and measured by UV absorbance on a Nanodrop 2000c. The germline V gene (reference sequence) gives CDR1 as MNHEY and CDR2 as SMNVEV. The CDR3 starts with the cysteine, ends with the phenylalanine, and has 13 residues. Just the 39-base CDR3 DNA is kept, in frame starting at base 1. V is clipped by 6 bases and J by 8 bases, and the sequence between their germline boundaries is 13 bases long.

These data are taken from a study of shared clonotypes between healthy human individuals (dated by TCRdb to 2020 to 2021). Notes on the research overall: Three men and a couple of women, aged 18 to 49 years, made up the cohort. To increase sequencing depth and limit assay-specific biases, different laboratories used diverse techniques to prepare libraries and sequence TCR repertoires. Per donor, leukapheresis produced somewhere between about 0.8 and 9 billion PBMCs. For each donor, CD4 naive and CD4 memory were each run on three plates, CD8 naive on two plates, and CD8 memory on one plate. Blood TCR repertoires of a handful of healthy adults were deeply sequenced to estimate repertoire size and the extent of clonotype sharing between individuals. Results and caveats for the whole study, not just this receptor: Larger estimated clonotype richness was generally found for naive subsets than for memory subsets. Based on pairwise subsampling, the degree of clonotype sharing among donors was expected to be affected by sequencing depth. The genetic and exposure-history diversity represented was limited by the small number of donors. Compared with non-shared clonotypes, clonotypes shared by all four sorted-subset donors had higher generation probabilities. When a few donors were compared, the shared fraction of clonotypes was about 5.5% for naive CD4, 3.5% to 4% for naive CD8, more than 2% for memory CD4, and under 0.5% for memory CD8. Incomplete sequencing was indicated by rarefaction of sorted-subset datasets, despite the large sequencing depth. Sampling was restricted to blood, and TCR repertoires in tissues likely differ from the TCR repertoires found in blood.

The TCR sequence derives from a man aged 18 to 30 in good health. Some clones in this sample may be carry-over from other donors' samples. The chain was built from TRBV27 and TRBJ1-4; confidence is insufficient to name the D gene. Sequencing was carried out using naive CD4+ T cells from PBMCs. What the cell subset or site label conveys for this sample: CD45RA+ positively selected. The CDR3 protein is CASSEAFREKLFF. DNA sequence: TGTGCCAGCAGCGAGGCTTTCAGGGAAAAACTGTTTTTT.